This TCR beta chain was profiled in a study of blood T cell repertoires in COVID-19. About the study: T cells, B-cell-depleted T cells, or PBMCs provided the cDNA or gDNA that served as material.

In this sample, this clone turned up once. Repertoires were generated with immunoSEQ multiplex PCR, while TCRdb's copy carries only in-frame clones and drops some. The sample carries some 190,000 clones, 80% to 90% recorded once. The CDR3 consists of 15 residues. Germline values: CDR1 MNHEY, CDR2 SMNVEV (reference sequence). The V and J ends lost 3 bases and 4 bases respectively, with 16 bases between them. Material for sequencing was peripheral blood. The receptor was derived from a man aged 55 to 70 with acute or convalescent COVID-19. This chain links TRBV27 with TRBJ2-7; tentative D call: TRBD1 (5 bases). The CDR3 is CASSFRGNKGYEQYF. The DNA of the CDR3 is TGTGCCAGCAGTTTTAGGGGCAACAAGGGTTACGAGCAGTACTTC.